This T cell receptor (beta chain) stems from a study of CD8 T cells in ankylosing spondylitis. General observations from the study: Characteristic, it appeared, of ankylosing spondylitis blood was a TCR beta motif of about eight highly homologous variants.

This clonotype was observed many times. The target antigen is unknown. Molecular-barcoded quantitative 5'-RACE produced these TCR beta libraries. Each CDR3 protein gets one entry after TCRdb re-called the 5' RACE reads with MiXCR. The profile covers approximately 130,000 distinct CDR3 sequences, with roughly 9% appearing a single time and approximately 3.4% taken by the ten largest. After removal of 1 base from V and 4 bases from J, the junction contained 5 bases not matched to a gene. The germline gives CDR1 SGHAT, CDR2 FQNNGV. The CDR3 runs 15 residues. V gene TRBV11-2 combines with J gene TRBJ1-2, with 8 bases aligning to TRBD1. The TCR was taken from a male donor with ankylosing spondylitis or in good health (not recorded which). Sequenced sample: blood, either unsorted or a sorted T cell fraction (not recorded which). In nucleotides, the CDR3 is TGTGCCAGCAGCTTAGTAGGGACAGGAGCCTATGGCTACACCTTC. Its protein product is CASSLVGTGAYGYTF.